The rows below give T cell receptor beta chains drawn from one sample of a study of blood T cell repertoires in COVID-19. Using immunoSEQ multiplex PCR, the repertoire was profiled, and TCRdb retains in-frame clones only, with some absent. The table records 150,000 to 200,000 clones, more than 80% of them present only once. Material: PBMCs or T cells enriched from blood (not recorded which). The receptor set was obtained from a middle-aged man who had recovered from COVID-19. The CDR3 runs from the conserved cysteine through the conserved F or W. The D gene is left open where the match is weak. Expanded clones are given a class, and other clones once, few, many or no size at all.

clone_size j_call d_call v_call cdr3_aa cdr3_nt
few TRBJ2-1 NA TRBV19 CASSLSRSSYNEQFF TGTGCCAGTAGTTTGTCCCGGAGCTCCTACAATGAGCAGTTCTTC
NA TRBJ1-5 NA TRBV7-9 CASSLEARSYSNQPQHF TGTGCCAGCAGCTTAGAAGCTAGGAGTTATAGCAATCAGCCCCAGCATTTT
NA TRBJ2-7 TRBD1 TRBV27 CASSQPGQGTYEQYF TGTGCCAGCAGTCAACCGGGACAGGGGACCTACGAGCAGTACTTC
NA TRBJ2-7 NA TRBV5-1 CASSLGAGAGSSYEQYF TGCGCCAGCAGCTTGGGGGCGGGGGCTGGAAGCTCCTACGAGCAGTACTTC
NA TRBJ2-6 NA TRBV7-8 CASSLAWAPLRSGANVLTF TGTGCCAGCAGCTTAGCGTGGGCCCCACTTAGGTCTGGGGCCAACGTCCTGACTTTC
NA TRBJ2-5 NA TRBV6-1 CASSEIPGNQETQYF TGTGCCAGCAGTGAAATTCCAGGGAACCAAGAGACCCAGTACTTC
NA TRBJ1-4 NA TRBV7-9 CASSFRGRGEKLFF TGTGCCAGCAGCTTCAGGGGTAGGGGTGAAAAACTGTTTTTT
NA TRBJ1-2 NA TRBV12-3/TRBV12-4 CASRPGDGGYTF TGTGCCAGCAGGCCCGGGGATGGTGGCTACACCTTC
NA TRBJ2-3 TRBD2 TRBV28 CASSLAGEYTDTQYF TGTGCCAGCAGTTTAGCGGGGGAGTACACAGATACGCAGTATTTT
NA TRBJ1-4 NA TRBV5-5 CASSLQVTTNEKLFF TGTGCCAGCAGCCTACAGGTTACAACTAATGAAAAACTGTTTTTT
few TRBJ2-2 TRBD1 TRBV7-3 CASSPPGQGSGELFF TGTGCCAGCAGCCCCCCGGGACAGGGGTCCGGGGAGCTGTTTTTT
NA TRBJ1-6 TRBD1 TRBV3-1/TRBV3-2 CASSRRDRASPLHF TGTGCCAGCAGCCGAAGGGACAGGGCTTCACCCCTCCACTTT
NA TRBJ1-2 NA TRBV5-4 CASSLREGAPGGYTF TGTGCCAGCAGCTTGCGAGAGGGAGCTCCCGGTGGCTACACCTTC
NA TRBJ2-2 NA TRBV25-1 CASSVDTGELFF TGTGCCAGCAGTGTCGACACCGGGGAGCTGTTTTTT
NA TRBJ1-6 NA TRBV7-9 CASSEGGYNSPLHF TGTGCCAGCAGCGAGGGGGGGTATAATTCACCCCTCCACTTT
few TRBJ2-2 NA TRBV5-1 CASSLLQDTGELFF TGCGCCAGCAGCTTGTTGCAGGACACCGGGGAGCTGTTTTTT
NA TRBJ1-5 NA TRBV6-4 CASSDRPGGKGQPQHF TGTGCCAGCAGTGACCGACCGGGGGGAAAGGGTCAGCCCCAGCATTTT
many TRBJ1-1 TRBD1 TRBV7-9 CASRRQGRSEAFF TGTGCCAGCAGACGACAGGGACGAAGTGAAGCTTTCTTT
NA TRBJ1-1 NA TRBV5-1 CASSSQSNTEAFF TGCGCCAGCAGCTCACAGTCGAACACTGAAGCTTTCTTT
NA TRBJ2-2 NA TRBV19 CASSFDPGQIANTGELFF TGTGCCAGTAGTTTCGATCCCGGACAGATCGCGAACACCGGGGAGCTGTTTTTT
NA TRBJ1-2 TRBD1 TRBV29-1 CSVSDRTGDGYTF TGCAGCGTTTCCGACCGGACAGGGGATGGCTACACCTTC
NA TRBJ2-3 TRBD1 TRBV27 CASSFSDRDQTSTDTQYF TGTGCCAGCAGTTTCTCCGACAGGGACCAAACTAGCACAGATACGCAGTATTTT
NA TRBJ2-1 TRBD2 TRBV11-2 CASSPGLASYNEQFF TGTGCCAGCAGCCCTGGACTAGCGAGTTACAATGAGCAGTTCTTC
NA TRBJ1-1 NA TRBV3-1/TRBV3-2 CASSLFRDESEAFF TGTGCCAGCAGCCTTTTCAGGGATGAGTCTGAAGCTTTCTTT